A selection of T cell receptor beta chains follows, all from one sample in a study of blood T cell repertoires in COVID-19. Clones were sequenced by immunoSEQ multiplex PCR, and TCRdb holds only the in-frame ones, with some missing. Here the sample spans 40,000 to 45,000 clones, 87% being singletons. Material: peripheral blood. Source of these receptors: a man aged 40-55 years with COVID-19, enrolled during active disease. Both conserved end residues are part of each CDR3. A D gene is named only where the DNA matches it firmly.

j_gene,d_gene,v_gene,CDR3aa
TRBJ2-1,.,TRBV9,CASSASMGGGSEQFF
TRBJ2-7,TRBD2,TRBV27,CASKGPAGYYEQYF
TRBJ2-7,.,TRBV3-1/TRBV3-2,CASSQVGGRDEQYF
TRBJ2-5,.,TRBV2,CASSSVGAGETQYF
TRBJ2-5,.,TRBV28,CASSKRQDLETQYF
TRBJ2-1,TRBD1,TRBV5-1,CASSLEQGKYNEQFF
TRBJ2-7,TRBD1,TRBV4-1,CASSQATGPYEQYF
TRBJ2-2,TRBD1,TRBV5-1,CASSLADRDTGELFF
TRBJ2-7,TRBD1,TRBV28,CASSFGGQGAQKQYF
TRBJ2-5,TRBD2,TRBV9,CASSVDSGSTFETQYF
TRBJ1-1,.,TRBV6-5,CASSSGGTEAFF
TRBJ1-3,.,TRBV19,CASSPGQGITGNTIYF
TRBJ1-1,TRBD1,TRBV4-1,CASSQAGQGMGTEAFF
TRBJ2-3,TRBD2,TRBV13,CASSRGVGLAGYPSTDTQYF
TRBJ1-1,TRBD1,TRBV2,CASSDRTGRPEAFF
TRBJ1-2,TRBD1,TRBV28,CASGLTGGNNYGYTF
TRBJ2-5,TRBD1,TRBV14,CASSQGWTGKWETQYF
TRBJ2-3,.,TRBV19,CARPHTPGNPDTQYF
TRBJ2-3,.,TRBV30,CAQTGGLSTDTQYF
TRBJ1-5,.,TRBV5-8,CASSFDNAGQPQHF
TRBJ2-4,.,TRBV27,CASSFRLDYNIQYF
TRBJ2-3,.,TRBV5-6,CASSLPNSDTQYF
TRBJ2-1,.,TRBV25-1,CASSVRVQLSEQFF
TRBJ2-1,TRBD2,TRBV27,CASTVNAGGESYNEQFF